The clone carrying this T cell receptor beta chain was observed a few times. Its specificity is unknown. This sample was taken from a study of metastatic and nonmetastatic thyroid tumors. Study details: Blood and tumor or nodule tissue repertoires from malignant and benign thyroid patients were compared.

Source study methods: Clinicopathological groups supplied CDR3 differences that were used to build a distant-metastasis classifier for papillary thyroid cancer. Through MiXCR, TCRdb re-clonotyped the PCR reads. TCRdb, not the authors, supplied the V and J calls. The data hold about 62,000 clones, with about 4% observed a single time. The V end lost 2 bases, the J end lost 3 bases, and 14 bases lay between the germline ends. In germline, CDR1 is MNHNY, CDR2 SVGAGI (reference sequence). The CDR3 loop spans 15 amino acids. Findings of the study overall: Reports indicated that malignant thyroid tumors showed significantly higher TCR beta diversity than benign nodules did, in blood and tumor.

Treatment of any kind had been given to no patient before thyroid surgery. This sequence was found in a female donor with papillary thyroid cancer or a benign thyroid nodule (not recorded which). Some clones in this sample may be carry-over from other donors' samples. The specimen was blood. The chain has TRBV6-6 and TRBJ2-7; D might be TRBD2 (6 bases). The CDR3, as DNA: TGTGCCAGCAGTTACGGTGGAGGGGCGAGCTACGAGCAGTACTTC. This translates into CASSYGGGASYEQYF.